The present T cell receptor (beta chain) was sequenced within a study of blood T cell repertoires in COVID-19. Study overall: Spain, Italy and the United States supplied samples that represented acute and convalescent COVID-19.

This clone appeared a few times. Using immunoSEQ multiplex PCR, the repertoire was profiled, and TCRdb retains in-frame clones only, with some absent. The profile shows about 380,000 clones, more than 75% of them singletons. Sequenced material: PBMCs or T cells enriched from blood (not recorded which). The receptor's source is a woman aged 18-29 years who had recovered from COVID-19.

The CDR3 here is CASSDRQGSGEQYF. In DNA form, the CDR3 reads TGTGCCAGCAGTGATCGCCAGGGTTCGGGCGAGCAGTACTTC. This chain links TRBV2 with TRBJ2-7; the D gene is possibly TRBD1 (5 bases). V was pared by 3 bases and J by 6 bases, with 15 bases between. CDR1 is SNHLY and CDR2 is FYNNEI in the germline V gene. The CDR3 sequence is 14 residues long.